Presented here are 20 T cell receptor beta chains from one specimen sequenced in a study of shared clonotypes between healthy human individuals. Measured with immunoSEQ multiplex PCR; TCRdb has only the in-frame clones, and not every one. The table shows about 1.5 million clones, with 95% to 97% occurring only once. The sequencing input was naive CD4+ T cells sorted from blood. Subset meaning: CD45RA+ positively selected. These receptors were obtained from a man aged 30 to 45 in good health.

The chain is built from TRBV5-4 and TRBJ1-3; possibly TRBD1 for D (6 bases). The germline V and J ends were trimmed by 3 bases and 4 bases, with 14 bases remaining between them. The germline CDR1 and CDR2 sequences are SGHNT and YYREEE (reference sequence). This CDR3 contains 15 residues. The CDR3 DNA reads TGTGCCAGCAGCTCTTACGGGGGCGCCGGAAACACCATATATTTT. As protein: CASSSYGGAGNTIYF.

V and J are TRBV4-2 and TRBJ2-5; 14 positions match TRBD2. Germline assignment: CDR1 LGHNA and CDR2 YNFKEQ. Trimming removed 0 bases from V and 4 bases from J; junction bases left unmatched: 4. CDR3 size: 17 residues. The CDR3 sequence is CASSQDQGLAGGETQYF. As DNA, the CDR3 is TGTGCCAGCAGCCAAGACCAAGGACTAGCGGGAGGAGAGACCCAGTACTTC.

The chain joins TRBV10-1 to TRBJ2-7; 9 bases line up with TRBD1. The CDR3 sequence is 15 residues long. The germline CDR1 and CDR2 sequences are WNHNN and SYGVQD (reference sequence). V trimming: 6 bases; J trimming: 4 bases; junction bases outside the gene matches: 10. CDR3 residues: CASSAGTGRGYEQYF. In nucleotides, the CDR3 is TGCGCCAGCAGCGCGGGGACAGGGAGAGGGTACGAGCAGTACTTC.

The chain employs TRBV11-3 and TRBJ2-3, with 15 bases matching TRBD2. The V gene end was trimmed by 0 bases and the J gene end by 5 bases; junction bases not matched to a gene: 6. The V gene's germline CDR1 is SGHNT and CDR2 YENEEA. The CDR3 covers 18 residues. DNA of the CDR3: TGTGCCAGCAGCTTAGAGGGGACTAGCGGGAGGAGTGAAGATACGCAGTATTTT. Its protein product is CASSLEGTSGRSEDTQYF.

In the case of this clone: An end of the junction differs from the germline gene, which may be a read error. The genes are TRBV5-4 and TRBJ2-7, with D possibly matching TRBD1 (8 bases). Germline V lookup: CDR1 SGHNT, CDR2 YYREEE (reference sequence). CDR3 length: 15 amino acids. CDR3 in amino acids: CASSGNRGGHTFPIF. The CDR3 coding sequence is TGTGCCAGCAGCGGAAACAGGGGGGGCCACACCTTCCCAATCTTC.

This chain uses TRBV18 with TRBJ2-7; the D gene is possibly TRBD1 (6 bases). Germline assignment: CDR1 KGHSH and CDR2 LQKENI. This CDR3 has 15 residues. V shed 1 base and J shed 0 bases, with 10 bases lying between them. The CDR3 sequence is CASSPQQGFSYEQYF. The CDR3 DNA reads TGTGCCAGCTCACCACAACAGGGTTTCTCCTACGAGCAGTACTTC.

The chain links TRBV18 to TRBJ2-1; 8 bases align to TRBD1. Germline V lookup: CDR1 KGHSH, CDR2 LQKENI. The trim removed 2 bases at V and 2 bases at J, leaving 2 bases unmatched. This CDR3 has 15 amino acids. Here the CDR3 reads CASSPWGQAYNEQFF. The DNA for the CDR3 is TGTGCCAGCTCACCATGGGGACAGGCCTACAATGAGCAGTTCTTC.

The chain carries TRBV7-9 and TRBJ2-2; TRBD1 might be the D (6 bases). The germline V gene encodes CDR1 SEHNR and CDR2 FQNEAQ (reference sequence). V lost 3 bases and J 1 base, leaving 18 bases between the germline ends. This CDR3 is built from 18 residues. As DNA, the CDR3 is TGTGCCAGCAGCTTCATACAGGGTGCGTCCAGGAACACCGGGGAGCTGTTTTTT. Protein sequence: CASSFIQGASRNTGELFF.

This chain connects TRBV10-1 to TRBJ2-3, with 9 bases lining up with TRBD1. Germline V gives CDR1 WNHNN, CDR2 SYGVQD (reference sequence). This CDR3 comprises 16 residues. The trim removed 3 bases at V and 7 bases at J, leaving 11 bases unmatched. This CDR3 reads CASSESWTGVGNTQYF. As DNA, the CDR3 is TGCGCCAGCAGTGAAAGTTGGACAGGGGTCGGAAATACGCAGTATTTT.

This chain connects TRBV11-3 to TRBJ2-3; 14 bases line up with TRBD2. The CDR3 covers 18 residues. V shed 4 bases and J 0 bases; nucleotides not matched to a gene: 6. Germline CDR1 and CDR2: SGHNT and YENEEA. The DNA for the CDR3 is TGTGCCAGCAGCTCTCGGACTAGCGGGAGGTCCAGCACAGATACGCAGTATTTT. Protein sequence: CASSSRTSGRSSTDTQYF.

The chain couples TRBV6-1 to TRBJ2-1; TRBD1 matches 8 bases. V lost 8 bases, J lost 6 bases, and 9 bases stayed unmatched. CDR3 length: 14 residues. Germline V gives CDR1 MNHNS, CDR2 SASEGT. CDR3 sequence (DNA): TGTGCCAGCTTGGGCTGGACAGGGCTCAATGAGCAGTTCTTC. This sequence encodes CASLGWTGLNEQFF.

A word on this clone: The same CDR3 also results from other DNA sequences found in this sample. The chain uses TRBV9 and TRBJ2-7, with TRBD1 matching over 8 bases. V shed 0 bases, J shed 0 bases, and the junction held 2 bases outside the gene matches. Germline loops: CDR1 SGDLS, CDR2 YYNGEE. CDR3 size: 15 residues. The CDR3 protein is CASSVGTGSSYEQYF. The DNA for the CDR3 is TGTGCCAGCAGCGTAGGGACAGGGAGCTCCTACGAGCAGTACTTC.

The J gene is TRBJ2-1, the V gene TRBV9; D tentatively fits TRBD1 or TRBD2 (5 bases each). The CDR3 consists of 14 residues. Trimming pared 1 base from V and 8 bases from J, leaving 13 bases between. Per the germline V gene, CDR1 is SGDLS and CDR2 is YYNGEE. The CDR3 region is CASSVIPGGDEQFF. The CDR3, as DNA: TGTGCCAGCAGCGTAATCCCTGGGGGAGATGAGCAGTTCTTC.

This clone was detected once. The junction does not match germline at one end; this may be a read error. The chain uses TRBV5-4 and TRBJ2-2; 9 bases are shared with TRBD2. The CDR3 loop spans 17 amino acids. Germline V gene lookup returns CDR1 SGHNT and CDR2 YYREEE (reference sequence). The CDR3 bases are TGCGCCAGCAGCCCGGGACTAGCAGCTACGAACACCGGGGAGCTGTTTTTT. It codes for CASSPGLAATNTGELFF.

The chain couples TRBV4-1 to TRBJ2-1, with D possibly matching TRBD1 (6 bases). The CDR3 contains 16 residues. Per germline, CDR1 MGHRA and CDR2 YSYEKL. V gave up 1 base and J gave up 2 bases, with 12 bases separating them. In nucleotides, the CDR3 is TGCGCCAGCAGCCAAGCAGGTGGGGGCCCCTACAATGAGCAGTTCTTC. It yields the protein CASSQAGGGPYNEQFF.

This CDR3 reads CASSLDSFTDTQYF. The CDR3, as DNA: TGTGCCAGCAGCTTGGACTCATTCACAGATACGCAGTATTTT. The chain combines TRBV7-2 with TRBJ2-3; tentative D call: TRBD2 (5 bases). Trimming shortened V by 3 bases and J by 2 bases, and 9 bases separated the two germline ends. CDR1 and CDR2 from the germline V gene are SGHTA and FQGNSA. This CDR3 is 14 amino acids long.

The CDR3, as DNA: TGTGCCAGCAGCTTAGACCAGGGGACAGATACGCAGTATTTT. Translated, it gives CASSLDQGTDTQYF. The chain has TRBV11-2 and TRBJ2-3; D might be TRBD1 (6 bases). The germline CDR1 and CDR2 sequences are SGHAT and FQNNGV. Trimming took off 0 bases at V and 3 bases at J, with 7 bases between the two ends. The CDR3 is made up of 14 amino acids.

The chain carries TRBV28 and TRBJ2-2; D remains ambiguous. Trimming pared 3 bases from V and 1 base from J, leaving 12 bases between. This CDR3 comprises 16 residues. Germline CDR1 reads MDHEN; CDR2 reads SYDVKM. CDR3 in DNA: TGTGCCAGCAGTTTCGTACGTCTAGGGAACACCGGGGAGCTGTTTTTT. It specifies CASSFVRLGNTGELFF. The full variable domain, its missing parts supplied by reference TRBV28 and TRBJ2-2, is DVKVTQSSRYLVKRTGEKVFLECVQDMDHENMFWYRQDPGLGLRLIYFSYDVKMKEKGDIPEGYSVSREKKERFSLILESASTNQTSMYLCASSFVRLGNTGELFFGEGSRLTVL.

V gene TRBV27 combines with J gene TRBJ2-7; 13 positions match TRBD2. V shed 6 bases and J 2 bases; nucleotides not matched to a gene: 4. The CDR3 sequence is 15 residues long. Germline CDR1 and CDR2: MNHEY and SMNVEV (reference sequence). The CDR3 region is CASRGLAGLTYEQYF. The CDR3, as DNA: TGTGCCAGCAGGGGACTAGCGGGGTTGACCTACGAGCAGTACTTC.

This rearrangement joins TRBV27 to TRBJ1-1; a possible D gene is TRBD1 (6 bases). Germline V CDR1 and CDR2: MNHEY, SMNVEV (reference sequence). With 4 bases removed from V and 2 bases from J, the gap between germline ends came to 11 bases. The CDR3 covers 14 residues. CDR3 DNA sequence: TGTGCCAGCAGTTCGGGAGGGACAAACACTGAAGCTTTCTTT. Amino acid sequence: CASSSGGTNTEAFF.